These 22 T cell receptor beta chains were all obtained from the same sample, sequenced in a study of blood T cell repertoires in COVID-19. Generated by immunoSEQ multiplex PCR, the TCRdb table keeps only in-frame clones and is missing some. The profile shows more than 300,000 clones, around 91% of them singletons. The sequenced sample consisted of peripheral blood. Source of these receptors: a woman in her late teens or twenties who had recovered from COVID-19.

The chain couples TRBV7-2 to TRBJ2-5; D possibly corresponds to TRBD2 (6 bases). Germline CDR1 SGHTA, CDR2 FQGNSA. The germline V and J ends were trimmed by 0 bases and 3 bases, with 17 bases remaining between them. The CDR3 contains 17 residues. CDR3 in amino acids: CASSLAWSGASEETQYF. CDR3 in DNA: TGTGCCAGCAGCTTAGCGTGGAGTGGGGCTAGCGAAGAGACCCAGTACTTC. Supplemented by reference TRBV7-2 and TRBJ2-5, the full variable domain reads GAGVSQSPSNKVTEKGKDVELRCDPISGHTALYWYRQSLGQGLEFLIYFQGNSAPDKSGLPSDRFSAERTGGSVSTLTIQRTQQEDSAVYLCASSLAWSGASEETQYFGPGTRLLVL.

This CDR3 is CATSDLSGTSGRADTQYF. Here the CDR3 DNA reads TGTGCCACCAGTGACTTATCCGGGACTAGCGGGAGGGCAGATACGCAGTATTTT. The rearrangement joins TRBV24-1 to TRBJ2-3; 16 nucleotides match TRBD2. CDR1 and CDR2 from the germline V gene are KGHDR and SFDVKD. CDR3 size: 18 residues. The ends lost 4 bases at V and 4 bases at J; junction bases unmatched: 7.

This clone occurred once. The V and J genes are TRBV25-1 and TRBJ1-2; a possible D gene is TRBD1 (5 bases). The germline V gene encodes CDR1 MGHDK and CDR2 SYGVNS. V was cut by 6 bases and J by 4 bases, with 9 bases left in between. The length of the CDR3 is 12 residues. CDR3 nucleotide sequence: TGTGCCAGCAGAGGACACGGCTATGGCTACACCTTC. Its translation: CASRGHGYGYTF.

V and J are TRBV7-2 and TRBJ2-5, with D maybe TRBD1 (5 bases). The V and J ends lost 8 bases and 5 bases respectively, with 24 bases between them. Germline-derived CDR1 and CDR2 are SGHTA and FQGNSA. The CDR3 spans 16 residues. The CDR3 loop reads CASAPFFGAVGETQYF. CDR3 nucleotides: TGTGCCAGCGCACCGTTCTTTGGGGCCGTGGGGGAGACCCAGTACTTC.

V gene TRBV4-3 combines with J gene TRBJ2-3; TRBD1 matches at 7 bases. Unmatched junction bases numbered 2, after V lost 0 bases and J lost 8 bases. CDR1 and CDR2 (germline): LGHNA, YSLEER. This CDR3 spans 13 amino acids. Here the CDR3 reads CASSQDRQGTQYF. DNA for the CDR3: TGCGCCAGCAGCCAAGATCGACAGGGTACGCAGTATTTT.

J is TRBJ2-3 and V is TRBV19; D uncertain. There are 13 residues in the CDR3. Germline lookup yields CDR1 LNHDA and CDR2 SQIVND (reference sequence). Trimming removed 8 bases from V and 4 bases from J, with 13 bases in between. The CDR3: CASGPGWSDTQYF. CDR3 bases: TGTGCCAGTGGCCCAGGTTGGTCAGATACGCAGTATTTT.

This chain links TRBV19 with TRBJ1-2, with D perhaps matching TRBD1 (5 bases). This CDR3 spans 13 amino acids. Looked up from germline, CDR1 is LNHDA and CDR2 is SQIVND (reference sequence). The V end lost 4 bases, the J end lost 3 bases, and 9 bases lay between the germline ends. The CDR3 DNA sequence: TGTGCCAGTAGTACAGGGTTACACTATGGCTACACCTTC. Translation: CASSTGLHYGYTF.

This chain links TRBV4-3 with TRBJ1-2; D gene uncertain. The V end lost 1 base, the J end lost 0 bases, and 3 bases lay between the germline ends. This CDR3 has 13 amino acids. The germline V gene has CDR1 LGHNA and CDR2 YSLEER. The CDR3 spells CASSQAANYGYTF. The DNA for the CDR3 is TGCGCCAGCAGCCAAGCAGCTAACTATGGCTACACCTTC.

The V gene is TRBV7-9, the J gene TRBJ2-2, with D hard to call. From germline, CDR1 is SEHNR and CDR2 FQNEAQ (reference sequence). V dropped 5 bases and J dropped 6 bases, with 10 bases sitting between them. The CDR3 extends over 13 amino acids. The CDR3 DNA sequence: TGTGCCAGCAGCCCGCACTTCCCCGGGGAGCTGTTTTTT. Translation: CASSPHFPGELFF.

This chain links TRBV18 with TRBJ2-7; TRBD2 aligns across 11 bases. The CDR3 runs 15 residues. Germline V CDR1 and CDR2: KGHSH, LQKENI. The V and J ends lost 3 bases and 2 bases, in that order; junction bases with no gene match: 3. The CDR3 DNA reads as TGTGCCAGCTCACCCGGGACTAGCGGCACCTACGAGCAGTACGTC. It is translated as CASSPGTSGTYEQYV.

V and J are TRBV7-7 and TRBJ1-1, with 7 bases identical to TRBD1. Trimming removed 5 bases from V and 2 bases from J; junction bases left unmatched: 2. This CDR3 contains 13 residues. CDR1 is SSHAT, CDR2 FNYEAQ, per germline (reference sequence). CDR3 in DNA: TGTGCCAGCAGCAGGGACAGTAACACTGAAGCTTTCTTT. Protein product: CASSRDSNTEAFF.

This clone has a handful of counts. This chain uses TRBV10-1 with TRBJ1-6, with D hard to call. The CDR3 covers 12 residues. The ends were cut back, 3 bases at V and 5 bases at J, with 2 bases in the middle. Germline V gene data show CDR1 as WNHNN and CDR2 as SYGVQD (reference sequence). The CDR3 DNA is TGCGCCAGCAGTGATAATAATTCACCCCTCCACTTT. Protein sequence: CASSDNNSPLHF.

The rearrangement joins TRBV5-1 to TRBJ1-6; 7 bases agree with TRBD1. The CDR3 extends over 15 amino acids. Germline V gene data show CDR1 as SGHRS and CDR2 as YFSETQ. The J segment lost 7 bases and the V segment lost 0 bases, leaving 4 bases of the junction unmatched. CDR3 protein: CASSLVQGRNSPLHF. The CDR3 nucleotides read TGCGCCAGCAGCTTGGTACAGGGGAGGAATTCACCCCTCCACTTT.

The rearrangement joins TRBV12-3 or TRBV12-4 to TRBJ2-2; D is unclear. Trimming shortened V by 7 bases and J by 1 base, and 7 bases separated the two germline ends. This CDR3 is 13 amino acids long. CDR3 amino acids: CASNLGNTGELFF. The CDR3 coding sequence is TGTGCCAGCAACCTAGGGAACACCGGGGAGCTGTTTTTT.

This chain links TRBV9 with TRBJ2-1; TRBD1 matches at 11 bases. V lost 1 base and J lost 9; bases outside the gene matches: 6. CDR1 is SGDLS, CDR2 YYNGEE, per germline. The CDR3 extends over 15 amino acids. CDR3: CASSVTGQGAGEQFF. CDR3 nucleotide sequence: TGTGCCAGCAGCGTAACTGGACAGGGGGCCGGTGAGCAGTTCTTC. The whole variable domain, filled in from reference TRBV9 and TRBJ2-1, reads DSGVTQTPKHLITATGQRVTLRCSPRSGDLSVYWYQQSLDQGLQFLIQYYNGEERAKGNILERFSAQQFPDLHSELNLSSLELGDSALYFCASSVTGQGAGEQFFGPGTRLTVL.

Here the CDR3 reads CASSPLAGLKETQYF. CDR3 in DNA: TGTGCCAGCAGCCCTCTAGCGGGACTGAAAGAGACCCAGTACTTC. The chain carries TRBV7-2 and TRBJ2-5, with 9 bases matching TRBD2. The junction had 7 bases not matched to a gene; V was cut back by 5 bases and J by 3 bases. This CDR3 contains 15 residues. Germline V CDR1 and CDR2: SGHTA, FQGNSA.

The chain couples TRBV27 to TRBJ1-6; maybe TRBD1 (6 bases). The CDR3 loop spans 13 amino acids. V was pared by 7 bases and J by 5 bases, with 9 bases between. Germline CDR1 MNHEY, CDR2 SMNVEV (reference sequence). DNA for the CDR3: TGTGCCAGCACGGGGGGCAATAATTCACCCCTCCACTTT. Translating it yields CASTGGNNSPLHF.

V gene TRBV6-5 combines with J gene TRBJ2-1, with TRBD2 identical over 14 bases. Trimming removed 2 bases from V and 9 bases from J; junction bases left unmatched: 6. This CDR3 region has 16 residues. From germline, CDR1 is MNHEY and CDR2 SVGAGI. In DNA, the CDR3 is TGTGCCAGCAGTTACCGGGGACTAGCGGGAGTAGGTGAGCAGTTCTTC. This encodes CASSYRGLAGVGEQFF.

This chain uses TRBV6-2 or TRBV6-3 with TRBJ2-5, with 13 bases fitting TRBD2. V shed 3 bases, J shed 2 bases, and the junction held 6 bases outside the gene matches. The CDR3 runs 17 residues. Per germline, CDR1 MNHEY and CDR2 SVGEGT. The CDR3 DNA sequence: TGTGCCAGCAGTTATCGACTAGCGGGAGGCCCACAAGAGACCCAGTACTTC. Its translation is CASSYRLAGGPQETQYF.

This clone has just one count. This chain joins TRBV11-3 and TRBJ2-5; tentative D call: TRBD2 (5 bases). CDR3 length equals 16 residues. In germline, CDR1 is SGHNT, CDR2 YENEEA. V lost 5 bases and J lost 2, with 18 bases in between. The CDR3 loop is CASSESGWTLQETQYF. CDR3 nucleotides: TGTGCCAGCAGCGAATCGGGTTGGACTTTACAAGAGACCCAGTACTTC.

This rearrangement joins TRBV15 to TRBJ2-3; no definite D call. Trimming left V 3 bases short and J 5 bases short, with 9 bases between. CDR1 is LNHNV and CDR2 is YYDKDF in the germline V gene (reference sequence). The CDR3 totals 13 residues. CDR3 sequence (DNA): TGTGCCACCAGCAGTCCGAGCCAAGATACGCAGTATTTT. Protein sequence: CATSSPSQDTQYF.

This chain uses TRBV27 with TRBJ2-2; 7 nucleotides line up with TRBD1. Germline values: CDR1 MNHEY, CDR2 SMNVEV (reference sequence). This CDR3 has 16 amino acids. Trimming removed 5 bases from V and 1 base from J; junction bases left unmatched: 7. CDR3 amino acids: CASSPSGQVNTGELFF. CDR3 in DNA: TGTGCCAGCAGTCCATCCGGACAGGTGAACACCGGGGAGCTGTTTTTT.